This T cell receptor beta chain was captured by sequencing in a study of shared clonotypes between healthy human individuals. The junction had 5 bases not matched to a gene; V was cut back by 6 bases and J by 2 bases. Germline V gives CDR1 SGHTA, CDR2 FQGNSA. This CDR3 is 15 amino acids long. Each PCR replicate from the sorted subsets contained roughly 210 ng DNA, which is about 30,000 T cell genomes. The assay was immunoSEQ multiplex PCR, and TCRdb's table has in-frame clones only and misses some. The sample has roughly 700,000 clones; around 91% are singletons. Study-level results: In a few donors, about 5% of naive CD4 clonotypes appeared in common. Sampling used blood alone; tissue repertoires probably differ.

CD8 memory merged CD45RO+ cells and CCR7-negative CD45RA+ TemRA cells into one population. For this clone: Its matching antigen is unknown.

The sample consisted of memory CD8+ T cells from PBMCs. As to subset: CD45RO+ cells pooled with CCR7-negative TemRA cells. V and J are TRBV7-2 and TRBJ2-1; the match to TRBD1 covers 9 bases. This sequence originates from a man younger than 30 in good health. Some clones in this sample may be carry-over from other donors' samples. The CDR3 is CASSSRQGAYNEQFF. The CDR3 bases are TGTGCCAGCAGTTCGAGACAGGGGGCCTACAATGAGCAGTTCTTC.